The present TCR beta chain was sequenced within a study of cytomegalovirus exposure and HLA in healthy donors listed by TCRdb under 2017. Broadly, across the study: According to an earlier analysis of 587 of the donors, 150 million to 200 million T cells yielded some 110 million unique TCR beta sequences and about 300 Gb of sequence data. An early release that covered 500 to 800 HLA-typed donors contained around 300 gigabases of sequencing data and approximately 85 million unique TCR sequences. Of the roughly 410 genotyped donors, 80% to 90% were placed in the genetic ancestry cluster associated with self-reported Caucasian donors. The study aimed to test whether cataloging public T cell receptors could reveal signatures of past pathogen exposure. The study used immunosequencing to profile the T cell repertoires of approximately 640 subjects and linked those repertoires to cytomegalovirus serostatus. A separate validation cohort of 100 to 150 different subjects was used in addition to the roughly 700-subject first cohort. To predict cytomegalovirus infection status, the study brought together high-throughput TCR immunosequencing, statistical association of individual TCRs with disease status, and machine learning. A later analysis re-examined previously published TCR beta repertoires from just over 650 donors and added high-resolution HLA genotyping to investigate patterns of TCR occurrence. Rather than using new phenotypic data, the later analysis identified candidate immune exposures from TCR beta sequences and from how often those sequences occurred across donors. To decide whether each TCR beta V gene segment behaved as functional or pseudogenic, an earlier analysis of 587 of the donors relied on high-throughput TCR beta sequencing. Alongside the repertoire data, information on donor age, sex, ethnicity and CMV serostatus was compiled. Genome-wide SNP genotypes for about 55% of the roughly 670 donors were used in a later genetic analysis, which treated that subset as a discovery cohort. Every discovery cohort repertoire had been produced on one sequencing platform. Class I and class II HLA loci were covered by the typing at four-digit resolution. The number of typed donors differed by locus: about 620-640 for A, B, C, DRB1 and DQB1; 522 for DQA1; 606 for DPA1; and 400 to 480 for DPB1. Several DR-DQ haplotypes were handled as single units for association and clustering because linkage in the cohort was strong. Among a few hundred genotyped donors of the cohort, an average of about 240,000 unique TCR beta nucleotide sequences were sequenced per donor, approximately 20% of them non-productive.

Library method: the immunoSEQ multiplex PCR assay. A mixture of 60 forward primers for TCR Vbeta segments and 13 reverse primers for TCR Jbeta segments was used in the multiplex PCR. A multiplex PCR assay on genomic DNA amplified the CDR3 region of rearranged TCR beta genes. The Illumina HiSeq System was used to sequence the amplified TCR beta libraries as 87-base-pair reads. Regarding the original processing steps: A later analysis counted about 80 million unique TCR beta chains across the 550 to 700 repertoires, and roughly 9.9 million of these chains were shared by at least two donors. Raw reads were error-corrected and collapsed into unique sequences with a nearest-neighbor algorithm that merged closely related sequences to remove PCR and sequencing errors. To assign V, D and J gene segments, CDR3 sequences were aligned to IMGT reference sequences. Each retained sequence needed at least a six-nucleotide match to both a V gene segment and a J gene segment. A rearrangement counted as productive if the CDR3 had no stop codons and remained in frame with V and J, and every other rearrangement counted as non-productive. Following IMGT convention, CDR3 was defined as the stretch from the second conserved V-encoded cysteine up to the conserved J-encoded phenylalanine. In an earlier analysis of 550 to 650 of the donors, sequences lacking an unambiguous match to a single V gene segment were excluded. An earlier analysis of several hundred of the donors called V segments functional above 56.7% productive rearrangements and segregating when the between-donor standard deviation exceeded 5%. To diagnose cytomegalovirus status from the catalog of TCR beta chain sequences, a statistical classification framework was built. V and J gene assignment, in a later analysis, came from comparing TCR nucleotide sequences with IMGT/GENE-DB human TR gene sequences. A later analysis assigned CDR3 sequences and most-parsimonious VDJ recombination scenarios with the TCRdist pipeline. In a later analysis, every TCR beta chain was defined by the combination of its CDR3 amino acid sequence and its V-gene family, and reads without a unique V-gene family were dropped. In a later analysis, around 600 highly shared, low-generation-probability nucleotide sequences were removed to address suspected cross-contamination and a sequencing artifact. In a later analysis, a clonal expansion index for each public chain was calculated from normalized within-repertoire ranks of inferred template counts. In a later analysis, generation probabilities were computed with a VDJ recombination model fitted to out-of-frame rearrangements, and the resulting probabilities were checked against IGoR. A later analysis scored TCR-TCR, TCR-HLA and TCR-CMV co-occurrence with hypergeometric tests, applying a repertoire-size bias correction to TCR pairs. False discovery rates were estimated in a later analysis by permuting HLA or CMV assignments 20 times. In a later analysis, co-occurring TCRs were grouped using DBSCAN, and TCRdist sequence similarity was added for clustering within HLA-allele-positive subsets. For co-occurrence clustering, repertoires with fewer than 30,000 or more than 120,000 public chains were excluded, along with about five repertoires with anomalous nucleotide sharing. The source is immuneACCESS, and TCRdb retained only in-frame sequences with V and J called. Part of the clones is not carried over; for the studies checked, unresolved V genes explain less than half of this, and the remainder is unexplained. V and J calls and clone size are those listed in that table; D and trimming were worked out from the DNA. This sample comprises nearly 110,000 clones, over 70% of them detected only once. The ten top clones hold 2% to 2.5% of the sample.

The cohort was made up of approximately 670 healthy bone marrow donors. At the time of sampling, all cohort members were nominally healthy, though unrecorded immune exposures were likely present. The donor was CMV seronegative and belonged to the group of several hundred seronegative cohort members. Every donor gave a peripheral blood sample, and the peripheral blood mononuclear cells from that sample were used for TCR beta sequencing. Genomic DNA extraction from the blood cell samples was performed with the Qiagen DNeasy Blood Extraction Kit. A note on this clone: Its antigen remains undetermined. Qualities for individual bases were not recorded, and no much larger clone is one base off.

From the cysteine through the phenylalanine, the CDR3 covers 13 amino acids. The entry retains the CDR3 DNA only, 39 bases that are in frame from base 1. V and J lose 5 bases and 5 bases, and a span of 12 bases separates them. The germline V gene encodes CDR1 WNHNN and CDR2 SYGVQD (reference sequence). Paper-wide results and their limitations: At a false discovery rate of 0.05, a later analysis linked some 17,000 TCR beta sequences to specific HLA alleles. An earlier analysis of some 590 of the donors showed that most TCR beta V segments appeared in productive rearrangements either about 90% or about 30% of the time, which broadly matched IMGT annotations. A total of 164 TCR beta chains were listed by the study as associated with cytomegalovirus. The cohort was sequenced for TCR beta chains only, and without alpha or paired-chain data the features that could be detected were limited. When HLA alleles, especially DR and DQ, strongly co-occurred, TCR associations were difficult to assign to individual alleles. A cluster of highly shared sequence variants was judged likely to be a technical artifact of the sequencing pipeline. A further reported finding was that TCR beta sequences accurately predicted the HLA-A and HLA-B alleles for most subjects in the first cohort. Because the 87-base-pair reads could not distinguish some IMGT-functional V segments, including TRBV6-2 and TRBV6-3, those segments were excluded. In a later analysis, TCR association rates were found to vary across HLA loci, with the most associated TCRs seen for DRB1 alleles and the fewest for HLA-C alleles. Presence/absence analyses assumed roughly uniform sequencing depth across donors, an assumption that may not hold. An association between a missense DCLRE1C variant and V-gene and J-gene trimming of TCR beta chains was found in a later genetic analysis and replicated in an independent cohort. A later analysis found that HLA-associated TCR beta chains were more clonally expanded and had lower generation probabilities than equally common non-associated chains. Cytomegalovirus status was reported to be diagnosed by the classifier with high specificity and sensitivity in both the original and validation cohorts. Roughly 15 rarely observed V segments, including chromosome 9 orphons, were excluded from the earlier analysis of approximately 500 of the donors because counts were too low. In a later analysis, most CMV-associated TCR beta chains were found to appear HLA-restricted, with HLA associations seemingly driven largely by CMV exposure. The authors suggested that the approach could potentially be generalized to other disease states and immunological phenotypes. Immune exposure information for the cohort was limited to CMV serostatus. Three of the identified cytomegalovirus-associated TCR beta chains were confirmed in vitro to be specific for cytomegalovirus antigens. Correlated functional status among segregating V segments might reflect linkage disequilibrium, but an unknown experimental factor could not be ruled out. HLA typing was unavailable for some donors at each locus, so association tests used only the typed subset. According to a later genetic analysis, donors in an Asian-associated ancestry cluster had fewer N-insertions in productive TCRs than the approximately 690-donor mean. In a later analysis, several top co-occurrence clusters were reported to appear linked to parvovirus B19, influenza, CMV and Epstein-Barr virus. While some public TCRs were present in many individuals, most TCR sequences turned up only very rarely across donors.

The specimen sequenced was PBMCs. The source is a man aged 25 to 45 in good health and CMV-seronegative. The V gene is TRBV10-1 and the J gene is TRBJ2-5, with no reliable assignment of the D segment. For the CDR3, the sequence is CASSKEFWETQYF. The nucleotides read TGCGCCAGCAGTAAGGAGTTTTGGGAGACCCAGTACTTC.